This T cell receptor beta chain was identified in a study of cytomegalovirus exposure and HLA in healthy donors. J lost 2 bases, V lost 3 bases, and 7 bases had no gene match. Germline assignment: CDR1 SEHNR and CDR2 FQNEAQ (reference sequence). The CDR3 extends over 15 amino acids. General study findings and limits: In a later analysis, V- and J-gene trimming of beta chains associated with a DCLRE1C missense variant, replicated independently.

With 60 Vbeta and 13 Jbeta primers, the PCR was carried out. Produced via immunoSEQ multiplex PCR; TCRdb's table is partial and in-frame only. The table has roughly 130,000 clones, 75% to 90% seen once; the top ten hold more than 3%. Points on this clone: Antigen specificity is unknown.

The clonotype originates from a male donor in good health and CMV-seronegative. J is TRBJ2-7 and V is TRBV7-9; 7 bases are a match to TRBD2. Sequenced sample: PBMCs. The CDR3 spells CASSFTVGLAYEQYF. For the CDR3, the DNA is TGTGCCAGCAGCTTCACGGTCGGACTAGCCTACGAGCAGTACTTC.